This T cell receptor beta chain derives from a study of spatial heterogeneity in lung cancer. MiXCR, run by TCRdb on the 5' RACE reads, gives a single entry per CDR3 protein. The table lists some 120,000 distinct CDR3 sequences, less than 15% of them singletons. CDR3 size: 18 residues. The V gene's germline CDR1 is MNHEY and CDR2 SVGAGI. The germline V and J ends were trimmed by 4 bases and 2 bases, with 23 bases remaining between them. This sample's time point: blood at routine non-recurrence follow-up after resection. Tumor, nontumor lung or frozen PBMC supplied whole RNA that was sequenced unsorted.

Sequenced material: PBMCs, taken at follow-up. This chain links TRBV6-5 with TRBJ2-5; D is perhaps TRBD2 (6 bases). The origin of this receptor is a male donor with early-stage non-small cell lung cancer. This chain's CDR3 is CASSCGIFGVRFQETQYF. CDR3 bases: TGTGCCAGCAGTTGCGGGATTTTCGGGGTCCGGTTTCAAGAGACCCAGTACTTC.